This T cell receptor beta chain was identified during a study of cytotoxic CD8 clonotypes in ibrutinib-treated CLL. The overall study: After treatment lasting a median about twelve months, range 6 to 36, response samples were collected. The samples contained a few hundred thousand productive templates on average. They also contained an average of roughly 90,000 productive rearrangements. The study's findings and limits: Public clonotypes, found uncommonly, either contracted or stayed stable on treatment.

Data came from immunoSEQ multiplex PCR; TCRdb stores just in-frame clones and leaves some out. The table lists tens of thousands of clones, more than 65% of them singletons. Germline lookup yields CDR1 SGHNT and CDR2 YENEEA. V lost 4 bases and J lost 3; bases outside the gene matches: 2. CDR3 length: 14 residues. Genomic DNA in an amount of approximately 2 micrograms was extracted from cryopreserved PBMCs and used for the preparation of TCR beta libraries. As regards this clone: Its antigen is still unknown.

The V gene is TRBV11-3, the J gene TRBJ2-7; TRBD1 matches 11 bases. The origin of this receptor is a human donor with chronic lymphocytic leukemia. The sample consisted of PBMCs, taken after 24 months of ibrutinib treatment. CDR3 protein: CASSSGTGGYEQYF. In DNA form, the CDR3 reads TGTGCCAGCAGCTCTGGGACAGGGGGCTACGAGCAGTACTTC.